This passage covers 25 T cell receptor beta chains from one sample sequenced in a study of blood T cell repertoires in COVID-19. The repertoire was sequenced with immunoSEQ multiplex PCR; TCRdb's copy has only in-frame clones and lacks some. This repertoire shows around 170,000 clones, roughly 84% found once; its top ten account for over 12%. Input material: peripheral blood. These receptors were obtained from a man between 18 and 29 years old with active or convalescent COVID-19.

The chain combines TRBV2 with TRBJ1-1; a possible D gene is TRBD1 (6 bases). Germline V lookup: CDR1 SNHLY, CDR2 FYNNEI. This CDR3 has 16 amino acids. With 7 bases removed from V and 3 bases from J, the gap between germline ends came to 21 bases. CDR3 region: CASIRDQMTGYTEAFF. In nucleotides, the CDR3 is TGTGCCAGCATACGAGATCAAATGACAGGATACACTGAAGCTTTCTTT.

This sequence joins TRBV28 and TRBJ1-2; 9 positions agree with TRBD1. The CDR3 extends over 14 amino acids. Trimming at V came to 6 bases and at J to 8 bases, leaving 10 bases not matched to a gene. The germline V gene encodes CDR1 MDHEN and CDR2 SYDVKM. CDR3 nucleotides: TGTGCCAGCAGAGACACCGGGACAGGGTACGGCTACACCTTC. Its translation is CASRDTGTGYGYTF.

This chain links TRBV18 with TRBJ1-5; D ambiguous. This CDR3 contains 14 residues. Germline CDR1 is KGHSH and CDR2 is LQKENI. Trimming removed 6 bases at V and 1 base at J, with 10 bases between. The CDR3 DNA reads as TGTGCCAGCTCCCCCTCGGGGAGCAATCAGCCCCAGCATTTT. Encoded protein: CASSPSGSNQPQHF.

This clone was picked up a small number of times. The CDR3 sequence is CASSQDSDKPLEKLFF. The CDR3 DNA is TGTGCCAGCAGCCAAGATTCCGACAAGCCCTTGGAAAAACTGTTTTTT. The chain uses TRBV3-1 (or the pseudogene TRBV3-2) and TRBJ1-4; D not certain. This CDR3 region has 16 residues. V dropped 0 bases and J dropped 8 bases, with 16 bases sitting between them. Germline values: CDR1 LGHDT, CDR2 YNNKEL (reference sequence).

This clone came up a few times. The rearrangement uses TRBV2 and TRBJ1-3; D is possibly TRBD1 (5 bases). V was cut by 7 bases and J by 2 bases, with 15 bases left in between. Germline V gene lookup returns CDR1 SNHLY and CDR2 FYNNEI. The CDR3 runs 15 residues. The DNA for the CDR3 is TGTGCCAGCATTGAGGGGCTTCGAGCTGGAAACACCATATATTTT. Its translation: CASIEGLRAGNTIYF.

CDR3 protein: CASSKGALRAGTQYF. Written as DNA, the CDR3 is TGTGCCAGCAGCAAGGGAGCACTCCGGGCGGGGACCCAGTACTTC. The J gene is TRBJ2-5, the V gene TRBV7-2; TRBD2 might be the D (5 bases). The CDR3 covers 15 residues. The germline V and J ends were trimmed by 5 bases and 7 bases, with 20 bases remaining between them. Germline V gene sequence: CDR1 SGHTA, CDR2 FQGNSA.

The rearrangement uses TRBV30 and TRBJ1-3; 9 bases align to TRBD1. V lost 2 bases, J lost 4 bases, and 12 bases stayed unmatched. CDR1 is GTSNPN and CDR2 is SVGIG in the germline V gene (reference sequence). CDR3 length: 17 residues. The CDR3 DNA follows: TGTGCCTGGAGTCCAACAGGGGGCCCGTTAGGAGGAAACACCATATATTTT. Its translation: CAWSPTGGPLGGNTIYF.

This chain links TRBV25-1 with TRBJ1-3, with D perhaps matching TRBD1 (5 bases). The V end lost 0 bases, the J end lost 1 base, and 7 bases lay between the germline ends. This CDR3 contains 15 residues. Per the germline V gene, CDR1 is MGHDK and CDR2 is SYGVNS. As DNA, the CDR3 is TGTGCCAGCAGTGAATATTCAGGGTCTGGAAACACCATATATTTT. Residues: CASSEYSGSGNTIYF.

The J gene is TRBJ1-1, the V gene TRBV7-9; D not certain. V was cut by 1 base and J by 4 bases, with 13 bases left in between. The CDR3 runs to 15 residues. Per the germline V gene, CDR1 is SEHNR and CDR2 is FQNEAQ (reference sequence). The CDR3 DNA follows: TGTGCCAGCAGCTTAGTTGGTGGAGTGGCCACTGAAGCTTTCTTT. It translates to CASSLVGGVATEAFF.

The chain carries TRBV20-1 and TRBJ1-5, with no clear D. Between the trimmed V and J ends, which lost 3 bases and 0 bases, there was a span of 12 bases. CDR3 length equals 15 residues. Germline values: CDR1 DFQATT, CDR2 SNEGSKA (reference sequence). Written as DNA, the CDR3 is TGCAGTGCTAGTCCGACACCTTATAGCAATCAGCCCCAGCATTTT. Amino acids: CSASPTPYSNQPQHF.

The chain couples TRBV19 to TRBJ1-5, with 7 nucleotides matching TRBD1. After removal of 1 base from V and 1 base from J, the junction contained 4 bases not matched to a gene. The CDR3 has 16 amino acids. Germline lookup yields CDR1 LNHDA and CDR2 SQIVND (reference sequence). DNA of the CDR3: TGTGCCAGTAGTATAGCCACAGGGGCCAGCAATCAGCCCCAGCATTTT. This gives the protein CASSIATGASNQPQHF.

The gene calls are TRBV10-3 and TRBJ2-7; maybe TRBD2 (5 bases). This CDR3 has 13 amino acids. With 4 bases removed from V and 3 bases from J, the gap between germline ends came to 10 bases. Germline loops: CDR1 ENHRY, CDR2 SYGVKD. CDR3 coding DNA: TGTGCCATCAGTGCTCGGGGTGGCTACGAGCAGTACTTC. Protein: CAISARGGYEQYF.

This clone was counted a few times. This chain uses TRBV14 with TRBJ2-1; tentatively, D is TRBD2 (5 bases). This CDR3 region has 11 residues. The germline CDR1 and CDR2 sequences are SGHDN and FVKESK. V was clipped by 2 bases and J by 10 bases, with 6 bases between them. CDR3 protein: CASSQRLEQFF. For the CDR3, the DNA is TGTGCCAGCAGCCAACGACTAGAGCAGTTCTTC.

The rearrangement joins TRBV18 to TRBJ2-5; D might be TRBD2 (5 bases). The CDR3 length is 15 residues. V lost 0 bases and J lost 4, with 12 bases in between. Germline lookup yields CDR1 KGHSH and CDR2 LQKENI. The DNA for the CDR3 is TGTGCCAGCTCACCACCGGCCACCCGGGGAGAGACCCAGTACTTC. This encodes CASSPPATRGETQYF.

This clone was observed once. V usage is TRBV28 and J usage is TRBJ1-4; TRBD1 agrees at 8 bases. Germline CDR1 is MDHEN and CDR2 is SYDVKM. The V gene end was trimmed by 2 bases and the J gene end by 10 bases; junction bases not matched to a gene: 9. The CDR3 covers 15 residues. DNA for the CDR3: TGTGCCAGCAGTTTAACATCAGGGGGCGCCGGAAAACTGTTTTTT. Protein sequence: CASSLTSGGAGKLFF.

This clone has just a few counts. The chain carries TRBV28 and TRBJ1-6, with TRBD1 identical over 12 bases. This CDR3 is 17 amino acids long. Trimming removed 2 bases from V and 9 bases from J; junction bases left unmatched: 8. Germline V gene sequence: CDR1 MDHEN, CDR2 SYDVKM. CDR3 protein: CASSLDFGTGGISPLHF. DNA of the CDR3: TGTGCCAGCAGTTTAGACTTTGGGACAGGGGGCATTTCACCCCTCCACTTT. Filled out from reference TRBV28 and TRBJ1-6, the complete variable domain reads DVKVTQSSRYLVKRTGEKVFLECVQDMDHENMFWYRQDPGLGLRLIYFSYDVKMKEKGDIPEGYSVSREKKERFSLILESASTNQTSMYLCASSLDFGTGGISPLHFGNGTRLTVT.

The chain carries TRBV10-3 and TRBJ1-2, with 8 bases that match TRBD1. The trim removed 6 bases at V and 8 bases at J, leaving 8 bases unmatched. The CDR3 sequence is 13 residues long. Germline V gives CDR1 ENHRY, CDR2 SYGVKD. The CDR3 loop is CAISAGTGDGYTF. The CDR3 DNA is TGTGCCATCAGCGCCGGGACAGGTGACGGCTACACCTTC.

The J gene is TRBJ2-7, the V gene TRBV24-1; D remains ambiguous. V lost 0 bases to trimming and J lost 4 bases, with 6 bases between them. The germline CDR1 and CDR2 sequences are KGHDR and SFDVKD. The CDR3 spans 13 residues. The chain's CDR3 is CATSDLNGYEQYF. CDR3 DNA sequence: TGTGCCACCAGTGATTTGAACGGTTACGAGCAGTACTTC.

The CDR3 bases are TGTGCCAGCAGGTACTCCGGGACAGGGGGCCCCTACGAGCAGTACTTC. Encoded protein: CASRYSGTGGPYEQYF. The J gene is TRBJ2-7, the V gene TRBV7-9; 12 positions agree with TRBD1. CDR3 length equals 16 residues. V was pared by 6 bases and J by 2 bases, with 8 bases of the junction left unmatched. Germline lookup yields CDR1 SEHNR and CDR2 FQNEAQ (reference sequence).

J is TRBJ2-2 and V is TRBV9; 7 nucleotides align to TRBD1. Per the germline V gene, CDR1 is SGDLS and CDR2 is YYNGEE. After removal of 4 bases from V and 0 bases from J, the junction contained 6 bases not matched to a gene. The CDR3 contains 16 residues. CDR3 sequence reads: CASSTRTGANTGELFF. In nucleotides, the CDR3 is TGTGCCAGCAGCACCAGGACAGGCGCGAACACCGGGGAGCTGTTTTTT.

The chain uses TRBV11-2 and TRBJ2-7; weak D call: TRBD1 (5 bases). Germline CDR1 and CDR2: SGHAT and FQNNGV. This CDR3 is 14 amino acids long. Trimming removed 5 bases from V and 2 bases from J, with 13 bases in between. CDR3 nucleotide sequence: TGTGCCAGCAGCCTGCGGACATCCGCCTACGAGCAGTACTTC. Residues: CASSLRTSAYEQYF.

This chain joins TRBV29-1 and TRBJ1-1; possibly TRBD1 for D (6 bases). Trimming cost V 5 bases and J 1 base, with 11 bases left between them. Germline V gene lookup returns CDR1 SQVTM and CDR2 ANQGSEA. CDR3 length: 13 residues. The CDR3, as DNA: TGCAGCGTTAAGCTAGGGGGGAACACTGAAGCTTTCTTT. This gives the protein CSVKLGGNTEAFF.

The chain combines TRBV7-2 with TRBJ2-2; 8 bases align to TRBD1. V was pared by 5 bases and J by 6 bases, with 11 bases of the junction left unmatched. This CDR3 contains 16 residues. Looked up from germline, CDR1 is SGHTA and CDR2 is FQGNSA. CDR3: CASSPRQGALSGELFF. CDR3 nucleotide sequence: TGTGCCAGCAGCCCCCGGCAGGGGGCGCTTTCCGGGGAGCTGTTTTTT.

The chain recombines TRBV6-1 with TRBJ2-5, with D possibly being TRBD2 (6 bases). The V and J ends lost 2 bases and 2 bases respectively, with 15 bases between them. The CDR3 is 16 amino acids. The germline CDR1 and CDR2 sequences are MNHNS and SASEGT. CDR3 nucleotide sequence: TGTGCCAGCAGTGAACGGGGTAGCGGAATACAAGAGACCCAGTACTTC. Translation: CASSERGSGIQETQYF.

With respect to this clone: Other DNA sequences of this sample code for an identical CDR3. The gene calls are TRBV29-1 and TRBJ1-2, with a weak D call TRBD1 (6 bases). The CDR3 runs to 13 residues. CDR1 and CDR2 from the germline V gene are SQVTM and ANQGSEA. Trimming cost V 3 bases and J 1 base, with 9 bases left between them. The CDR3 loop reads CSVEDRVNYGYTF. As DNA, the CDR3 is TGCAGCGTTGAGGACAGAGTTAACTATGGCTACACCTTC.